This T cell receptor beta chain was documented in a study of shared clonotypes between healthy human individuals. Study information: The composition of the donors was a couple of women and a few men aged 18 to 49. Study-wide results and caveats: The donor pool, a small one, limited the genetic and exposure-history diversity represented.

Comments on this clone: The antigen remains unidentified.

CDR3 length: 15 residues. V was pared by 3 bases and J by 0 bases, with 11 bases between. Germline V gives CDR1 SGHRS, CDR2 YFSETQ. Per the original data handling: Filtering of immunoSEQ junctional sequences could not match full-length read filtering. Sequencing was performed with immunoSEQ multiplex PCR; in TCRdb, only in-frame clones are kept and a portion is missing. V and J calls and clone size are given by that table; D and trimming were obtained from the DNA. The sample carries a few hundred thousand clones, more than 60% recorded once. This TCR derives from a man aged 30-40 years in good health. Sequenced sample: memory CD4+ T cells sorted from blood. Subset noted: CD45RA-negative fraction. This chain links TRBV5-1 with TRBJ2-3; tentative D call: TRBD1 (6 bases). Here the CDR3 reads CASSSGQTSTDTQYF. Here the CDR3 DNA reads TGCGCCAGCAGCTCTGGACAGACCAGCACAGATACGCAGTATTTT.